Following are 17 T cell receptor beta chains from one sample sequenced in a study of blood T cell repertoires in COVID-19. The table came from immunoSEQ multiplex PCR; TCRdb's copy has only in-frame clones and leaves some out. Of roughly 140,000 clones in the sample, 65% to 90% were seen once. Material for sequencing was peripheral blood. The source of these receptors is a man aged 65-85 years with acute or convalescent COVID-19.

The genes are TRBV5-6 and TRBJ2-1, with TRBD2 matching 12 bases. The V and J ends lost 0 bases and 8 bases, in that order; junction bases with no gene match: 9. The CDR3 consists of 17 residues. Per the germline V gene, CDR1 is SGHDT and CDR2 is YYEEEE. This chain's CDR3 is CASSLARLAGEADEQFF. The CDR3 nucleotides read TGTGCCAGCAGCTTGGCCCGACTAGCGGGAGAAGCGGATGAGCAGTTCTTC.

This chain connects TRBV12-3 or TRBV12-4 to TRBJ1-2; D gene uncertain. The CDR3 runs 12 residues. Trimming stripped 6 bases from V and 4 bases from J, with 9 bases between. The CDR3 DNA reads as TGTGCCAGCAGACGAGGTGGCTATGGCTACACCTTC. Encoded protein: CASRRGGYGYTF.

V and J are TRBV18 and TRBJ1-5; 8 nucleotides agree with TRBD1. The junction had 7 bases not matched to a gene; V was cut back by 3 bases and J by 6 bases. The CDR3 loop spans 15 amino acids. The germline V gene encodes CDR1 KGHSH and CDR2 LQKENI. The CDR3 sequence: CASSPGTGGPQPQHF. The CDR3 DNA reads TGTGCCAGCTCACCCGGGACAGGCGGACCTCAGCCCCAGCATTTT. Full variable domain (missing parts from reference TRBV18 and TRBJ1-5): NAGVMQNPRHLVRRRGQEARLRCSPMKGHSHVYWYRQLPEEGLKFMVYLQKENIIDESGMPKERFSAEFPKEGPSILRIQQVVRGDSAAYFCASSPGTGGPQPQHFGDGTRLSIL.

The chain carries TRBV9 and TRBJ2-3; TRBD2 aligns across 11 bases. Per the germline V gene, CDR1 is SGDLS and CDR2 is YYNGEE. The length of the CDR3 is 16 residues. The V and J ends lost 2 bases and 0 bases, in that order; junction bases with no gene match: 2. The DNA for the CDR3 is TGTGCCAGCAGCGTTGGGACTAGCGGCAGCACAGATACGCAGTATTTT. This sequence encodes CASSVGTSGSTDTQYF.

This clone turned up a few times. This rearrangement joins TRBV5-4 to TRBJ2-2; 10 bases line up with TRBD1. The CDR3 has 16 residues. Unmatched junction bases numbered 8, after V lost 4 bases and J lost 5 bases. In germline, CDR1 is SGHNT, CDR2 YYREEE (reference sequence). CDR3 protein: CASSTRGQGRTGELFF. DNA of the CDR3: TGTGCCAGCAGCACCAGGGGACAGGGGAGAACCGGGGAGCTGTTTTTT.

The chain employs TRBV28 and TRBJ1-2; 11 positions agree with TRBD1. There are 16 residues in the CDR3. Germline CDR1 is MDHEN and CDR2 is SYDVKM. The V segment lost 6 bases and the J segment 8 bases; nucleotides outside the gene matches: 14. The CDR3 coding sequence is TGTGCCAGCAGCGTACCTGGGGGACAGGGGGGATCCGGCTACACCTTC. Translated: CASSVPGGQGGSGYTF.

The V call is TRBV7-2, the J call TRBJ1-2, with TRBD1 matching over 12 bases. V shed 1 base and J 11 bases; nucleotides not matched to a gene: 8. Germline V gene lookup returns CDR1 SGHTA and CDR2 FQGNSA. This CDR3 comprises 15 residues. The CDR3, as DNA: TGTGCCAGCAGCTTAGATGGGACAGGGGGCGTATCTTACACCTTC. Translating gives CASSLDGTGGVSYTF.

The rearrangement uses TRBV5-8 and TRBJ2-7; 7 bases are a match to TRBD2. The trim removed 2 bases at V and 2 bases at J, leaving 4 bases unmatched. Germline CDR1 reads SGHTS; CDR2 reads YDEGEE. The CDR3 runs to 14 residues. The CDR3 sequence: CASSLAGIPYEQYF. The CDR3 nucleotides read TGTGCCAGCAGCTTAGCGGGGATACCCTACGAGCAGTACTTC.

The chain has TRBV28 and TRBJ2-5; 8 bases agree with TRBD1. The CDR3 is 15 amino acids. The ends lost 5 bases at V and 4 bases at J; junction bases unmatched: 9. CDR1 is MDHEN and CDR2 is SYDVKM in the germline V gene. The CDR3 region is CASSRLGTGGETQYF. DNA for the CDR3: TGTGCCAGCAGTCGACTCGGGACAGGTGGAGAGACCCAGTACTTC.

V is TRBV5-1 and J is TRBJ2-5; unclear D gene. Germline-derived CDR1 and CDR2 are SGHRS and YFSETQ. The CDR3 totals 13 residues. The germline V and J ends were trimmed by 4 bases and 1 base, with 8 bases remaining between them. This chain's CDR3 is CASSKTLQETQYF. In DNA form, the CDR3 reads TGCGCCAGCAGCAAGACTCTCCAAGAGACCCAGTACTTC.

Only a few counts were recorded for this clone. The chain recombines TRBV12-3 or TRBV12-4 with TRBJ1-2; 7 bases match TRBD1. The J segment lost 4 bases and the V segment lost 5 bases, leaving 4 bases of the junction unmatched. This CDR3 is 13 amino acids long. The CDR3 region is CASSPRDSYGYTF. CDR3 nucleotides: TGTGCCAGCAGTCCCCGGGACAGCTATGGCTACACCTTC.

The rearrangement links TRBV7-9 to TRBJ1-4; perhaps TRBD1 as D (5 bases). Germline V CDR1 and CDR2: SEHNR, FQNEAQ (reference sequence). Trimming cost V 4 bases and J 4 bases, with 7 bases left between them. The CDR3 has 13 amino acids. The CDR3 protein is CASSWGSNEKLFF. CDR3 coding DNA: TGTGCCAGCAGCTGGGGCAGTAATGAAAAACTGTTTTTT.

There are a few counts of this clone. The chain carries TRBV6-6 and TRBJ2-7; 8 positions match TRBD1. V lost 6 bases and J lost 0; bases outside the gene matches: 4. The CDR3 sequence is 14 residues long. Per germline, CDR1 MNHNY and CDR2 SVGAGI (reference sequence). CDR3 nucleotide sequence: TGTGCCAGCAGGGGACAGGCGAGCTCCTACGAGCAGTACTTC. It is translated as CASRGQASSYEQYF.

The table lists this clone with a count of one. The chain uses TRBV24-1 and TRBJ2-1, with no clear D. The length of the CDR3 is 14 residues. Germline-derived CDR1 and CDR2 are KGHDR and SFDVKD. Trimming took 3 bases from V and 0 from J, leaving 5 bases between them. The CDR3 reads CATSDTGSYNEQFF. The CDR3 DNA follows: TGTGCCACCAGTGATACCGGCTCCTACAATGAGCAGTTCTTC.

This chain connects TRBV7-3 to TRBJ2-2, with TRBD2 matching over 8 bases. This CDR3 contains 15 residues. The V segment lost 1 base and the J segment 7 bases; nucleotides outside the gene matches: 5. Germline V gene data show CDR1 as SGHTA and CDR2 as FQGTGA. This CDR3 is CASSLIGGRIGELFF. Here the CDR3 DNA reads TGTGCCAGCAGCTTAATTGGCGGGAGGATCGGGGAGCTGTTTTTT.

This chain links TRBV11-2 with TRBJ1-5; tentatively, D is TRBD1 (5 bases). This CDR3 is built from 14 residues. Germline V lookup: CDR1 SGHAT, CDR2 FQNNGV. Trimming removed 3 bases at V and 4 bases at J, with 10 bases between. CDR3 sequence (DNA): TGTGCCAGCAGCTTGAAGGGGCCGAATCAGCCCCAGCATTTT. Translating it yields CASSLKGPNQPQHF.

The gene calls are TRBV27 and TRBJ2-7; no definite D call. The length of the CDR3 is 14 residues. Germline CDR1 MNHEY, CDR2 SMNVEV (reference sequence). Trimming stripped 6 bases from V and 1 base from J, with 13 bases between. The CDR3 region has the DNA TGTGCCAGCAGGGCGAGGTTGTCATCCTACGAGCAGTACTTC. It specifies CASRARLSSYEQYF.